A selection of T cell receptor beta chains follows, all from one sample in a study of regulatory T cells in long-lasting Graves disease. TCRdb recomputed calls from the multiplex PCR reads with MiXCR, one row per CDR3 protein. The data contain over 200,000 distinct CDR3 sequences, around 18% of them seen just once; the ten biggest clones take up more than 20%. The specimen comprised peripheral blood mononuclear cells (PBMCs), sampled at new diagnosis, from a patient treated with antithyroid drugs. The receptors derive from a female donor with Graves disease. Both conserved end residues are part of each CDR3. A D gene is named only where the DNA matches it firmly. Clone size, where shown, is once, few, many, or a class for clones that have expanded.

TGTGCTTGGGACTATTTCGGGTGGCCGGCCAAAAACATTCAGTACTTC	CAWDYFGWPAKNIQYF	TRBD2	TRBV30	TRBJ2-4	few
TGCAGTGCTAGAGACGAGTGGCCCCGGACAGATACGCAGTATTTT	CSARDEWPRTDTQYF	-	TRBV20-1	TRBJ2-3	many
TGTGCCAGCCTTCGGGGACTACTTTTCTCTGGGGCCAACGTCCTGACTTTC	CASLRGLLFSGANVLTF	TRBD2	TRBV7-9	TRBJ2-6	few
TGTGCCAGCAGCTTAGTTGGGGTACTAGCGGGTAGTACAGATACGCAGTATTTT	CASSLVGVLAGSTDTQYF	TRBD2	TRBV7-2	TRBJ2-3	many
TGCGCCAGCAGCTTGGGAGGGACAGGGAGAGACGGCTACACCTTC	CASSLGGTGRDGYTF	TRBD1	TRBV5-1	TRBJ1-2	-
TGTGCCACCAGTGCCTCCGACAGGGCCACAGATACGCAGTATTTT	CATSASDRATDTQYF	TRBD1	TRBV24-1	TRBJ2-3	many
TGTGCCAGCAGCAAGGAATCAGGGGAGCTGTTTTTT	CASSKESGELFF	-	TRBV5-6	TRBJ2-2	many
TGTGCCAGCAGGCTAGCGGGAGGATCTGAGCAGTTCTTC	CASRLAGGSEQFF	TRBD2	TRBV28	TRBJ2-1	few
TGTGCCAGCAGCATACAGGGCGAAGCTTTCTTT	CASSIQGEAFF	-	TRBV7-9	TRBJ1-1	many
TGTGCCAGCAGCTTAGTAGCGGGAGGGCCTGTGGGTGAGCAGTTCTTC	CASSLVAGGPVGEQFF	TRBD2	TRBV11-2	TRBJ2-1	many
TGTGCCAGCAGCTTCTGGGAGTCAGATACGCAGTATTTT	CASSFWESDTQYF	-	TRBV7-2	TRBJ2-3	many
TGTGCCAGCAGGATGGGGGACAGGGGTGGAAACACCATATATTTT	CASRMGDRGGNTIYF	TRBD1	TRBV7-9	TRBJ1-3	-
TGTGCCAGCAGCTCGCCGGGACAGGGGGCCTACGAGCAGTACTTC	CASSSPGQGAYEQYF	TRBD1	TRBV7-8	TRBJ2-7	many
TGTGCCAGCAGCGGCCGGGCCGATACGCAGTATTTT	CASSGRADTQYF	-	TRBV7-9	TRBJ2-3	many
TGTGCCAGCAGTTTAAGTAGACAGGGGGGTTCAAGAGAAAAACTGTTTTTT	CASSLSRQGGSREKLFF	TRBD1	TRBV12-3/TRBV12-4	TRBJ1-4	many
TGTGCCAGCAGTGTACCCGGGACAATTTACTCTGGGGCCAACGTCCTGACTTTC	CASSVPGTIYSGANVLTF	-	TRBV6-1	TRBJ2-6	many
TGTGCCAGTAGTACCAGACTAGCGGGAGCGGCAGATACGCAGTATTTT	CASSTRLAGAADTQYF	TRBD2	TRBV19	TRBJ2-3	-
TGTGCCAGCTCACCACCCGGGGAGGTGGGCACTGAAGCTTTCTTT	CASSPPGEVGTEAFF	-	TRBV18	TRBJ1-1	-